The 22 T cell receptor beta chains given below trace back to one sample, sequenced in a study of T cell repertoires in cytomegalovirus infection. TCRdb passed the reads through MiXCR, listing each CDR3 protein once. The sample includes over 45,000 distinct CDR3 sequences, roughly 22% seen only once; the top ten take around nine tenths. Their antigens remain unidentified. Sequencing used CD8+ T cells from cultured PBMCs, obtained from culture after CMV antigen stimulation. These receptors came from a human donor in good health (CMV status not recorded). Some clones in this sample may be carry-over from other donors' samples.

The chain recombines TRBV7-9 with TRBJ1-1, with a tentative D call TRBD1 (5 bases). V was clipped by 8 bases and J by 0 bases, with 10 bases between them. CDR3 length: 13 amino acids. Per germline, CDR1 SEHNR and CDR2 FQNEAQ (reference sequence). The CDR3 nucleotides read TGTGCCAGCGGGGGGGACGTGAACACTGAAGCTTTCTTT. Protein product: CASGGDVNTEAFF. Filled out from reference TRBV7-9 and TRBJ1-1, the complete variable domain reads DTGVSQNPRHKITKRGQNVTFRCDPISEHNRLYWYRQTLGQGPEFLTYFQNEAQLEKSRLLSDRFSAERPKGSFSTLEIQRTEQGDSAMYLCASGGDVNTEAFFGQGTRLTVV.

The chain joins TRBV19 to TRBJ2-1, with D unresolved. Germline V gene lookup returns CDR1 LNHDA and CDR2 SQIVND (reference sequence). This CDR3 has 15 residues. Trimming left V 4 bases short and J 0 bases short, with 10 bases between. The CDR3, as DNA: TGTGCCAGTAGTACCTCTTTTGGCTCCTACAATGAGCAGTTCTTC. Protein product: CASSTSFGSYNEQFF.

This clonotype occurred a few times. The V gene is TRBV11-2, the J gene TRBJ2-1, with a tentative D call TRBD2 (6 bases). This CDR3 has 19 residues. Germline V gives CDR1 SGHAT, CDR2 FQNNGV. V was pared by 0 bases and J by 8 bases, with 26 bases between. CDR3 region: CASSLDLRGLTPKRDEQFF. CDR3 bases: TGTGCCAGCAGCTTAGATCTTAGGGGACTTACCCCTAAAAGGGATGAGCAGTTCTTC.

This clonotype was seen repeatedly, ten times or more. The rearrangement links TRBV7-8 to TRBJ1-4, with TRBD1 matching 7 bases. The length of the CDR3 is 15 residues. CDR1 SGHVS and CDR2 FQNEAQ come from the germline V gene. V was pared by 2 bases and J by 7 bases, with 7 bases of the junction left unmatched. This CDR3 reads CASSLRQGVAEKLFF. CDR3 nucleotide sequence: TGTGCCAGCAGCTTAAGACAGGGAGTGGCTGAAAAACTGTTTTTT.

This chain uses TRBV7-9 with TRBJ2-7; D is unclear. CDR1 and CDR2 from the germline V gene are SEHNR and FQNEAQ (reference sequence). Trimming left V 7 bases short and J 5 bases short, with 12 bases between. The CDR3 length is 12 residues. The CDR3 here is CASNHQGDEQYF. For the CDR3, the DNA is TGTGCCAGCAACCATCAAGGAGACGAGCAGTACTTC.

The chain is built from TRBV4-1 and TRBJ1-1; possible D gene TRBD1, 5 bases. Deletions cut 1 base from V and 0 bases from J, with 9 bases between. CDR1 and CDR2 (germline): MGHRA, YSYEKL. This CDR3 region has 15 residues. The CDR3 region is CASSQGAGMNTEAFF. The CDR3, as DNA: TGCGCCAGCAGCCAAGGGGCAGGGATGAACACTGAAGCTTTCTTT.

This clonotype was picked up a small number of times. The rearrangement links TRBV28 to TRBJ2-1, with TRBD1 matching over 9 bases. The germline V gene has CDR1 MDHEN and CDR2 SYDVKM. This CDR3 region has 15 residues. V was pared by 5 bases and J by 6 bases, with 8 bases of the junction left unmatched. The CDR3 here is CASSTRTGEFNEQFF. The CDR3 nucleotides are TGTGCCAGCAGTACACGGACAGGGGAGTTCAATGAGCAGTTCTTC.

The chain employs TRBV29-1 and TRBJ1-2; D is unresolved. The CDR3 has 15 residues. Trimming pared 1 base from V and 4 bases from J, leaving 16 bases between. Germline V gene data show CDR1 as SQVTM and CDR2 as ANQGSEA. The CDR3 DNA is TGCAGCGTTGAAGTTGGGCCCATATTGGGCTATGGCTACACCTTC. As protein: CSVEVGPILGYGYTF.

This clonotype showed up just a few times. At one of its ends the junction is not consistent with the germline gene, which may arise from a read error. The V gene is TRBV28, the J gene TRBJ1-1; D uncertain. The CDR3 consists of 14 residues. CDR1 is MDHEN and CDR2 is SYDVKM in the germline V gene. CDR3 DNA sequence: TGTGCCAGCAGTTTAAGGTTTTTCGGCACTAAAGCTTTCTTT. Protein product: CASSLRFFGTKAFF.

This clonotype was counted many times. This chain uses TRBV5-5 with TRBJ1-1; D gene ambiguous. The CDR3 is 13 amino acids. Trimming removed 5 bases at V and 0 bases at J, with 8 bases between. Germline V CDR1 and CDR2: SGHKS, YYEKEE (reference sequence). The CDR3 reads CASRGDMNTEAFF. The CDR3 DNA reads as TGTGCCAGCAGGGGAGACATGAACACTGAAGCTTTCTTT.

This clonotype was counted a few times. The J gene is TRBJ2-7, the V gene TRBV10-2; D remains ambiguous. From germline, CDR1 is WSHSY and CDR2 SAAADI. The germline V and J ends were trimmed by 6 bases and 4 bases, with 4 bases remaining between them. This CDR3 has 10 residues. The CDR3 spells CASRQYEQYF. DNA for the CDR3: TGCGCCAGCAGACAGTACGAGCAGTACTTC.

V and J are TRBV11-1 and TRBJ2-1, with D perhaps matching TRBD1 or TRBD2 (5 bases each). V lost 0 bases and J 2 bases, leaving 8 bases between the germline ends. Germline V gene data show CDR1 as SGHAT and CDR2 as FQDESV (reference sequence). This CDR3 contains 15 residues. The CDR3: CASSLAGEAYNEQFF. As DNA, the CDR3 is TGTGCCAGCAGCTTAGCGGGGGAAGCCTACAATGAGCAGTTCTTC.

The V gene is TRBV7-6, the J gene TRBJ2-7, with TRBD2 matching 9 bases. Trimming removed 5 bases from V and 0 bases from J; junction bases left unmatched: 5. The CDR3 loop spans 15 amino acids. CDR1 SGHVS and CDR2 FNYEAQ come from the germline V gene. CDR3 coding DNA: TGTGCCAGCAGCGGTAGCGGGGGTAGCTCCTACGAGCAGTACTTC. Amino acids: CASSGSGGSSYEQYF.

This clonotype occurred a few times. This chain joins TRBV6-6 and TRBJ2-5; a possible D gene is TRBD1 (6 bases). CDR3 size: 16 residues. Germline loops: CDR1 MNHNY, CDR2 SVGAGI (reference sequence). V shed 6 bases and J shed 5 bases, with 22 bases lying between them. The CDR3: CASSQATGHRIETQYF. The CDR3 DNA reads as TGTGCCAGCAGCCAGGCCACGGGACATAGGATCGAGACCCAGTACTTC.

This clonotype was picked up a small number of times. This CDR3 reads CSVVGRGEQYF. The CDR3 nucleotides read TGCAGCGTTGTAGGGCGAGGCGAGCAGTACTTC. The V call is TRBV29-1, the J call TRBJ2-7, with unresolved D. Germline V CDR1 and CDR2: SQVTM, ANQGSEA. CDR3 length equals 11 residues. Trimming cost V 4 bases and J 6 bases, with 10 bases left between them.

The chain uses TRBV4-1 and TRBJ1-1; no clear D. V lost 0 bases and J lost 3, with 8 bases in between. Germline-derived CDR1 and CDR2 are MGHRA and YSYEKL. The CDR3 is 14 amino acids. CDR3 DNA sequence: TGCGCCAGCAGCCAAGATGCGTTATACACTGAAGCTTTCTTT. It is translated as CASSQDALYTEAFF.

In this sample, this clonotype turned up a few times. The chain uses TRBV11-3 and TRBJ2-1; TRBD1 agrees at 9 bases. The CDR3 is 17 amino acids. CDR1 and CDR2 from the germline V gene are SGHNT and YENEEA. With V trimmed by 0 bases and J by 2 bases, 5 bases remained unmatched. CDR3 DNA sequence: TGTGCCAGCAGCTTAGAGTCAGGGACAGGGACCTACAATGAGCAGTTCTTC. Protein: CASSLESGTGTYNEQFF.

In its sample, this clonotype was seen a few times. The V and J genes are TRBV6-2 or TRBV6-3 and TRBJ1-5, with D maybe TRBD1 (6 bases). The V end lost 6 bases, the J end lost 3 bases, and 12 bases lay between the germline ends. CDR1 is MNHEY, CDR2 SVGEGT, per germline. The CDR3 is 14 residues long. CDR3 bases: TGTGCCAGCAGCCGACAGGAATACAATCAGCCCCAGCATTTT. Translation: CASSRQEYNQPQHF.

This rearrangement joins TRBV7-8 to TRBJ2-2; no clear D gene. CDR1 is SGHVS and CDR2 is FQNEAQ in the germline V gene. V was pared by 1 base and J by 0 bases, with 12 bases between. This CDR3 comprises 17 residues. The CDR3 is CASSLDPNRPNTGELFF. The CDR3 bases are TGTGCCAGCAGCTTAGACCCGAACCGCCCGAACACCGGGGAGCTGTTTTTT.

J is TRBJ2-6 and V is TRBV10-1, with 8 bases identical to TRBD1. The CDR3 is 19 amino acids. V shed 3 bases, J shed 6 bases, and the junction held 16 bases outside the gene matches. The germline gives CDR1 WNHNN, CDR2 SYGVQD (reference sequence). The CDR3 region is CASSERGDRSSGQANVLTF. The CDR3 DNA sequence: TGCGCCAGCAGTGAAAGGGGGGACAGGTCCAGCGGGCAGGCCAACGTCCTGACTTTC.

CDR3 sequence: CASSPRTTLEAFF. The CDR3 DNA reads TGTGCCAGCAGCCCCCGGACAACCTTAGAAGCTTTCTTT. The V call is TRBV7-2, the J call TRBJ1-1; D is perhaps TRBD1 (5 bases). V was pared by 5 bases and J by 8 bases, with 15 bases between. CDR1 is SGHTA, CDR2 FQGNSA, per germline. This CDR3 comprises 13 residues.

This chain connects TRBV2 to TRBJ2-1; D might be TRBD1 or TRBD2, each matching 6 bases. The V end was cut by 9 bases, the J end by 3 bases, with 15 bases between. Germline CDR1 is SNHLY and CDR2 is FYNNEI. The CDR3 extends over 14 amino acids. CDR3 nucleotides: TGTGCCAGTACCCGGAGGGGGGACTACAATGAGCAGTTCTTC. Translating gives CASTRRGDYNEQFF.